One and the same sample provided the 10 T cell receptor beta chains below, sequenced in a study of Ad26.COV2.S vaccination and SARS-CoV-2 variants. Treatment described: 15 to 20 received Ad26.COV2.S at low or high dose, single or two shots; several received placebo; per-sample allocation not given. Collection of samples fell on day 63 after the first vaccine or placebo injection. Some clones are missing from TCRdb's copy, which holds only in-frame ones; the method was immunoSEQ multiplex PCR. The data contain about 470,000 clones, about nine tenths of them singletons. This material consisted of peripheral blood, taken in a trial of Ad26.COV2.S vaccine versus placebo. These receptors all stem from a person aged 18-60 years who received the Ad26.COV2.S COVID-19 vaccine or a placebo.

The genes are TRBV7-2 and TRBJ1-5; D remains ambiguous. CDR1 and CDR2 from the germline V gene are SGHTA and FQGNSA. Trimming stripped 2 bases from V and 2 bases from J, with 7 bases between. The CDR3 spans 14 residues. The CDR3 spells CASSLSGGNQPQHF. CDR3 DNA: TGTGCCAGCAGCTTATCAGGAGGCAATCAGCCCCAGCATTTT.

The chain couples TRBV28 to TRBJ2-5, with 7 bases identical to TRBD1. Germline V CDR1 and CDR2: MDHEN, SYDVKM. Germline trimming cut 3 bases from V and 7 bases from J; bases unmatched to any gene: 5. This CDR3 has 13 amino acids. The CDR3 reads CASSLTGKGTQYF. The CDR3, as DNA: TGTGCCAGCAGTTTGACAGGGAAAGGGACCCAGTACTTC.

The chain joins TRBV18 to TRBJ2-6; D is perhaps TRBD1 (6 bases). In germline, CDR1 is KGHSH, CDR2 LQKENI. V was clipped by 4 bases and J by 4 bases, with 14 bases between them. The CDR3 has 16 residues. The CDR3 reads CASSHSRGEGANVLTF. CDR3 DNA sequence: TGTGCCAGCTCACACTCCAGGGGCGAAGGGGCCAACGTCCTGACTTTC.

V usage is TRBV19 and J usage is TRBJ1-5; tentatively, D is TRBD1 (5 bases). This CDR3 region has 17 residues. V was clipped by 2 bases and J by 4 bases, with 18 bases between them. Germline values: CDR1 LNHDA, CDR2 SQIVND (reference sequence). The CDR3 here is CASSIRGPGRGNQPQHF. The CDR3 DNA reads TGTGCCAGTAGTATAAGGGGACCCGGAAGGGGAAATCAGCCCCAGCATTTT.

V usage is TRBV4-1 and J usage is TRBJ2-7; maybe TRBD2 (5 bases). In germline, CDR1 is MGHRA, CDR2 YSYEKL. Trimming left V 0 bases short and J 3 bases short, with 12 bases between. This CDR3 has 15 residues. The DNA for the CDR3 is TGCGCCAGCAGCCAAGAAAGTAGCGCCGGCTACGAGCAGTACTTC. As protein: CASSQESSAGYEQYF.

In this sample, this clone turned up once. The J gene is TRBJ1-4, the V gene TRBV9, with D perhaps matching TRBD1 (6 bases). This CDR3 contains 18 residues. Trimming stripped 0 bases from V and 0 bases from J, with 15 bases between. The germline CDR1 and CDR2 sequences are SGDLS and YYNGEE. The CDR3, as DNA: TGTGCCAGCAGCGTAGACCGGGGGCCCCCTGCAACTAATGAAAAACTGTTTTTT. This encodes CASSVDRGPPATNEKLFF.

The chain combines TRBV25-1 with TRBJ1-2; 9 bases match TRBD1. The V segment lost 3 bases and the J segment 5 bases; nucleotides outside the gene matches: 4. This CDR3 spans 14 amino acids. Germline V CDR1 and CDR2: MGHDK, SYGVNS. CDR3 region: CASSELGQGYGYTF. The CDR3 bases are TGTGCCAGCAGTGAGCTAGGACAGGGGTATGGCTACACCTTC.

The gene calls are TRBV18 and TRBJ2-5; the match to TRBD1 covers 7 bases. J was trimmed by 1 base and V by 1 base; bases with no gene match: 0. Germline CDR1 and CDR2: KGHSH and LQKENI. This CDR3 is 14 amino acids long. This chain's CDR3 is CASSPRTGQETQYF. DNA for the CDR3: TGTGCCAGCTCACCACGGACAGGCCAAGAGACCCAGTACTTC.

This rearrangement joins TRBV7-3 to TRBJ2-1; TRBD2 is a possible D gene (7 bases). The CDR3 covers 13 residues. Trimming removed 2 bases from V and 13 bases from J, with 15 bases in between. Germline assignment: CDR1 SGHTA and CDR2 FQGTGA. The CDR3 here is CASSLGGGRDQFF. CDR3 in DNA: TGTGCCAGCAGCTTAGGAGGGGGGAGGGACCAGTTCTTC.

The CDR3, as DNA: TGTGCCAGCAGCTTCCAGGTCTCAGAGGAAGCTTTCTTT. Translating it yields CASSFQVSEEAFF. The chain is built from TRBV7-2 and TRBJ1-1; D is undetermined. The CDR3 length is 13 residues. Germline CDR1 SGHTA, CDR2 FQGNSA. Between the trimmed V and J ends, which lost 3 bases and 8 bases, there was a span of 13 bases. Looking up the rest from reference TRBV7-2 and TRBJ1-1 gives the full variable domain: GAGVSQSPSNKVTEKGKDVELRCDPISGHTALYWYRQSLGQGLEFLIYFQGNSAPDKSGLPSDRFSAERTGGSVSTLTIQRTQQEDSAVYLCASSFQVSEEAFFGQGTRLTVV.